Shown below are 8 T cell receptor beta chains from a single sample sequenced in a study of cytotoxic CD8 clonotypes in ibrutinib-treated CLL. Libraries were prepared by immunoSEQ multiplex PCR; TCRdb keeps only in-frame clonotypes and omits some of them. This repertoire shows some 140,000 clones, 85% to 95% found once; its top ten account for 10% to 12%. Sequencing used PBMCs, obtained after 12 months of ibrutinib treatment. Receptors were obtained from a human donor with chronic lymphocytic leukemia.

The gene calls are TRBV27 and TRBJ2-1, with TRBD2 identical over 11 bases. Per the germline V gene, CDR1 is MNHEY and CDR2 is SMNVEV (reference sequence). This CDR3 spans 15 amino acids. After removal of 6 bases from V and 9 bases from J, the junction contained 10 bases not matched to a gene. The CDR3 DNA follows: TGTGCCAGCAGCCCATGGAATAGCGGGAGGGCTGAGCAGTTCTTC. Translating it yields CASSPWNSGRAEQFF.

The chain combines TRBV7-8 with TRBJ2-2, with D unresolved. V was clipped by 7 bases and J by 1 base, with 16 bases between them. CDR1 is SGHVS and CDR2 is FQNEAQ in the germline V gene. This CDR3 contains 16 residues. The CDR3 protein is CASTLPGRMNTGELFF. CDR3 coding DNA: TGTGCCAGCACTCTTCCGGGTCGGATGAACACCGGGGAGCTGTTTTTT.

This chain joins TRBV2 and TRBJ1-1; no clear D. V lost 2 bases and J lost 2, with 12 bases in between. The CDR3 length is 15 residues. Germline V CDR1 and CDR2: SNHLY, FYNNEI. This CDR3 reads CASSEPRAGNTEAFF. In DNA, the CDR3 is TGTGCCAGCAGTGAACCCCGCGCGGGAAACACTGAAGCTTTCTTT. Looking up the rest from reference TRBV2 and TRBJ1-1 gives the full variable domain: EPEVTQTPSHQVTQMGQEVILRCVPISNHLYFYWYRQILGQKVEFLVSFYNNEISEKSEIFDDQFSVERPDGSNFTLKIRSTKLEDSAMYFCASSEPRAGNTEAFFGQGTRLTVV.

The chain combines TRBV10-3 with TRBJ1-2; a weak D match, TRBD1 (5 bases). Per the germline V gene, CDR1 is ENHRY and CDR2 is SYGVKD. The CDR3 totals 15 residues. The ends were cut back, 0 bases at V and 8 bases at J, with 16 bases in the middle. CDR3 residues: CAISESKWDLEGYTF. The CDR3, as DNA: TGTGCCATCAGTGAGTCGAAGTGGGACCTCGAGGGCTACACCTTC.

The rearrangement joins TRBV6-6 to TRBJ2-1; D possibly uses TRBD1 or TRBD2 (5 bases each). V lost 3 bases, J lost 8 bases, and 11 bases lay in between. The CDR3 consists of 13 residues. Germline V gene data show CDR1 as MNHNY and CDR2 as SVGAGI (reference sequence). CDR3 sequence reads: CASSYNQGDEQFF. The CDR3 DNA reads as TGTGCCAGCAGTTATAACCAGGGAGATGAGCAGTTCTTC.

This clone came up once. This chain connects TRBV10-3 to TRBJ2-5; weak D call: TRBD2 (5 bases). This CDR3 contains 13 residues. CDR1 is ENHRY, CDR2 SYGVKD, per germline. The V end was cut by 5 bases, the J end by 5 bases, with 12 bases between. CDR3 in DNA: TGTGCCATCAGTTTTGGCGAGGGTGAGACCCAGTACTTC. It codes for CAISFGEGETQYF.

The chain carries TRBV5-4 and TRBJ2-7; 7 bases line up with TRBD1. Germline V gene lookup returns CDR1 SGHNT and CDR2 YYREEE (reference sequence). With V trimmed by 4 bases and J by 1 base, 8 bases remained unmatched. This CDR3 is 15 amino acids long. This chain's CDR3 is CASSPRDSVSYEQYF. The CDR3 DNA reads as TGTGCCAGCAGCCCCCGGGACAGCGTATCCTACGAGCAGTACTTC. Full variable domain (rest looked up from reference TRBV5-4 and TRBJ2-7): ETGVTQSPTHLIKTRGQQVTLRCSSQSGHNTVSWYQQALGQGPQFIFQYYREEENGRGNFPPRFSGLQFPNYSSELNVNALELDDSALYLCASSPRDSVSYEQYFGPGTRLTVT.

J is TRBJ2-6 and V is TRBV19; D remains unclear. The V gene's germline CDR1 is LNHDA and CDR2 SQIVND (reference sequence). The CDR3 runs to 16 residues. Trimming left V 2 bases short and J 0 bases short, with 8 bases between. The CDR3 sequence: CASSISIYSGANVLTF. The CDR3, as DNA: TGTGCCAGTAGTATATCTATCTACTCTGGGGCCAACGTCCTGACTTTC.